This passage covers 29 T cell receptor beta chains from one sample sequenced in a study of human thymus T cells. Libraries were prepared by immunoSEQ multiplex PCR; TCRdb keeps only in-frame clonotypes and omits some of them. This table holds some 120,000 clones, 90% to 95% found once. Resections from corrective heart surgery provided thymus tissue. Sequenced: thymus tissue. The receptor set was obtained from a boy younger than two with a congenital heart defect but otherwise immunologically healthy.

This chain uses TRBV6-5 with TRBJ2-7; TRBD1 aligns across 8 bases. The CDR3 is 15 amino acids. Germline trimming cut 0 bases from V and 6 bases from J; bases unmatched to any gene: 7. CDR1 and CDR2 (germline): MNHEY, SVGAGI. This CDR3 is CASSYSNKDRGEQYF. The CDR3 region has the DNA TGTGCCAGCAGTTACTCGAACAAAGACAGGGGCGAGCAGTACTTC.

The chain joins TRBV15 to TRBJ1-1; the match to TRBD1 covers 10 bases. This CDR3 region has 19 residues. Germline CDR1 LNHNV, CDR2 YYDKDF (reference sequence). The ends lost 1 base at V and 3 bases at J; junction bases unmatched: 14. The CDR3 DNA reads TGTGCCACCAGCAGAGGAGTTCGGGACAGGGGAGGTGAGGACACTGAAGCTTTCTTT. Translation gives CATSRGVRDRGGEDTEAFF.

CDR3 in amino acids: CALAIRGNTGELFF. Written as DNA, the CDR3 is TGTGCCCTAGCCATCCGGGGCAACACCGGGGAGCTGTTTTTT. The chain has TRBV6-6 and TRBJ2-2; possibly TRBD1 or TRBD2 for D (5 bases each). This CDR3 has 14 amino acids. The germline V and J ends were trimmed by 11 bases and 2 bases, with 15 bases remaining between them. Germline V CDR1 and CDR2: MNHNY, SVGAGI (reference sequence).

V usage is TRBV13 and J usage is TRBJ1-2; D unclear. Germline V lookup: CDR1 PRHDT, CDR2 FYEKMQ (reference sequence). The CDR3 runs 14 residues. Trimming left V 5 bases short and J 3 bases short, with 13 bases between. In DNA, the CDR3 is TGTGCCAGCAGCAGTCGGGTGGATGACTATGGCTACACCTTC. Its translation: CASSSRVDDYGYTF.

This rearrangement joins TRBV21-1 to TRBJ2-1; the tabulated D call, TRBD2, remains unverified against the DNA. TRBV21-1 is a documented pseudogene. The CDR3 spans 13 residues. This CDR3 is CASSKAKAEGQFF. For the CDR3, the DNA is TGTGCCAGCAGCAAAGCGAAGGCCGAGGGGCAGTTCTTC.

The sample holds one count of this clone. The chain has TRBV11-2 and TRBJ1-1, with 8 nucleotides matching TRBD1. Trimming at V came to 8 bases and at J to 8 bases, leaving 13 bases not matched to a gene. CDR1 SGHAT and CDR2 FQNNGV come from the germline V gene. This CDR3 is 14 amino acids long. The CDR3 nucleotides are TGTGCCAGCTCGAGGGGAGTTCGGGACAGGGAAGCTTTCTTT. Its protein product is CASSRGVRDREAFF.

The chain recombines TRBV28 with TRBJ2-3; the match to TRBD2 covers 11 bases. Germline assignment: CDR1 MDHEN and CDR2 SYDVKM. Unmatched junction bases numbered 8, after V lost 2 bases and J lost 4 bases. CDR3 length equals 17 residues. CDR3: CASSLPIAGGRADTQYF. The CDR3 bases are TGTGCCAGCAGTTTACCTATAGCGGGGGGGAGAGCAGATACGCAGTATTTT.

The chain links TRBV6-1 to TRBJ1-1; D not resolved. The CDR3 contains 13 residues. Germline values: CDR1 MNHNS, CDR2 SASEGT. Trimming removed 0 bases from V and 5 bases from J, with 7 bases in between. The DNA for the CDR3 is TGTGCCAGCAGTGAAGCAGGGTGGACTGAAGCTTTCTTT. Translating it yields CASSEAGWTEAFF.

The rearrangement joins TRBV4-3 to TRBJ2-3; the D is unclear. The CDR3 consists of 15 residues. V was trimmed by 0 bases and J by 4 bases, leaving 11 bases between them. CDR1 LGHNA and CDR2 YSLEER come from the germline V gene. The CDR3 sequence is CASSQDIPEADTQYF. For the CDR3, the DNA is TGCGCCAGCAGCCAAGATATACCCGAGGCAGATACGCAGTATTTT.

The rearrangement uses TRBV6-1 and TRBJ1-1; D not certain. The V gene's germline CDR1 is MNHNS and CDR2 SASEGT. Trimming removed 1 base from V and 6 bases from J, with 18 bases in between. The CDR3 runs 16 residues. The CDR3 sequence: CASSEVGFSSFPEAFF. The CDR3 region has the DNA TGTGCCAGCAGTGAAGTAGGTTTTTCATCTTTCCCTGAAGCTTTCTTT.

The J gene is TRBJ2-2, the V gene TRBV19, with no clear D. Trimming stripped 0 bases from V and 6 bases from J, with 8 bases between. This CDR3 is built from 14 residues. Per germline, CDR1 LNHDA and CDR2 SQIVND (reference sequence). The CDR3 DNA reads as TGTGCCAGTAGTATAGATGCCGGACCCGGGGAGCTGTTTTTT. This gives the protein CASSIDAGPGELFF.

The CDR3 DNA reads TGTGCCAGCAGCTTAGGCGGGGAACGGGCCCGGGACATTTATAGCTACACCTTC. It yields the protein CASSLGGERARDIYSYTF. The rearrangement links TRBV7-9 to TRBJ1-2; the D gene is possibly TRBD1 (6 bases). Germline loops: CDR1 SEHNR, CDR2 FQNEAQ (reference sequence). This CDR3 has 18 amino acids. Deletions cut 1 base from V and 9 bases from J, with 27 bases between.

CDR3 DNA sequence: TGTGCCAGTAGTACCAGGACGTTACTCTCCTACGAGCAGTACTTC. Translation gives CASSTRTLLSYEQYF. The V gene is TRBV19, the J gene TRBJ2-7; D is ambiguous. The CDR3 is 15 residues long. Per germline, CDR1 LNHDA and CDR2 SQIVND (reference sequence). Trimming pared 4 bases from V and 0 bases from J, leaving 13 bases between.

CDR3 nucleotide sequence: TGTGCCAGCAGTTACTCGGTGGGGGTCAGCACAGATACGCAGTATTTT. It codes for CASSYSVGVSTDTQYF. The chain couples TRBV6-6 to TRBJ2-3; either TRBD1 or TRBD2 may fit D (5 bases each). Germline V gene lookup returns CDR1 MNHNY and CDR2 SVGAGI (reference sequence). V was pared by 0 bases and J by 0 bases, with 10 bases between. This CDR3 is built from 16 residues.

The V and J genes are TRBV19 and TRBJ1-6; D gene unclear. This CDR3 is built from 15 residues. The germline V and J ends were trimmed by 1 base and 7 bases, with 11 bases remaining between them. Germline CDR1 is LNHDA and CDR2 is SQIVND (reference sequence). Written as DNA, the CDR3 is TGTGCCAGTAGTATAGGTATAGGAAAGAATTCACCCCTCCACTTT. This sequence encodes CASSIGIGKNSPLHF.

This chain uses TRBV7-9 with TRBJ1-2, with 7 bases matching TRBD1. The CDR3 contains 13 residues. After removal of 8 bases from V and 5 bases from J, the junction contained 8 bases not matched to a gene. Per germline, CDR1 SEHNR and CDR2 FQNEAQ (reference sequence). The CDR3 nucleotides read TGTGCCAGCGCCGGCAGGGGGTATTATGGCTACACCTTC. This codes for CASAGRGYYGYTF.

The DNA for the CDR3 is TGTGCCAGCTCCCCGTCCTCTGGGGCCAACGTCCTGACTTTC. Its protein product is CASSPSSGANVLTF. The V and J genes are TRBV18 and TRBJ2-6; no definite D call. V was trimmed by 6 bases and J by 0 bases, leaving 6 bases between them. This CDR3 has 14 amino acids. CDR1 and CDR2 from the germline V gene are KGHSH and LQKENI.

V usage is TRBV6-1 and J usage is TRBJ1-2, with unresolved D. With 1 base removed from V and 5 bases from J, the gap between germline ends came to 14 bases. This CDR3 has 15 amino acids. The germline gives CDR1 MNHNS, CDR2 SASEGT. In nucleotides, the CDR3 is TGTGCCAGCAGTGAAGATCAGGCCTGGAGGTATGGCTACACCTTC. Residues: CASSEDQAWRYGYTF.

The chain couples TRBV27 to TRBJ2-1, with D possibly TRBD2 on 5 matching bases. V was trimmed by 11 bases and J by 10 bases, leaving 18 bases between them. The CDR3 consists of 12 residues. The germline CDR1 and CDR2 sequences are MNHEY and SMNVEV (reference sequence). The CDR3 nucleotides read TGTGCCTCCAAACGCGGGCAAGGGGAGCAGTTCTTC. It is translated as CASKRGQGEQFF.

This clone was seen more than once but under ten times. This chain connects TRBV30 to TRBJ1-1; 8 bases map to TRBD1. Germline CDR1 GTSNPN, CDR2 SVGIG (reference sequence). The CDR3 has 13 amino acids. Germline trimming cut 5 bases from V and 4 bases from J; bases unmatched to any gene: 6. This CDR3 is CAWVQGAFTEAFF. The CDR3 DNA is TGTGCCTGGGTGCAGGGGGCGTTCACTGAAGCTTTCTTT.

The V gene is TRBV5-6, the J gene TRBJ2-5, with 7 nucleotides matching TRBD1. Looked up from germline, CDR1 is SGHDT and CDR2 is YYEEEE. The V and J ends lost 3 bases and 3 bases, in that order; junction bases with no gene match: 8. CDR3 length equals 15 residues. The CDR3 region has the DNA TGTGCCAGCAGCTGCGGCGGAGACAGGGAAGAGACCCAGTACTTC. Amino acid sequence: CASSCGGDREETQYF.

This clone was recorded once. The chain couples TRBV5-4 to TRBJ1-2; 7 positions match TRBD1. CDR1 and CDR2 (germline): SGHNT, YYREEE (reference sequence). Unmatched junction bases numbered 20, after V lost 4 bases and J lost 5 bases. This CDR3 contains 18 residues. The DNA of the CDR3 is TGTGCCAGCAGCCTAACAGGGGTTCGCCCCCAAATCACATATGGCTACACCTTC. Its protein is CASSLTGVRPQITYGYTF. Complete variable domain (other parts from reference TRBV5-4 and TRBJ1-2): ETGVTQSPTHLIKTRGQQVTLRCSSQSGHNTVSWYQQALGQGPQFIFQYYREEENGRGNFPPRFSGLQFPNYSSELNVNALELDDSALYLCASSLTGVRPQITYGYTFGSGTRLTVV.

The rearrangement links TRBV5-6 to TRBJ2-7; 8 bases align to TRBD1. CDR3 length: 14 amino acids. Germline CDR1 reads SGHDT; CDR2 reads YYEEEE. The junction had 8 bases not matched to a gene; V was cut back by 6 bases and J by 3 bases. CDR3 in DNA: TGTGCCAGCACCCGGGACAGGTGGAACTACGAGCAGTACTTC. It codes for CASTRDRWNYEQYF.

The V and J genes are TRBV4-2 and TRBJ1-1, with D unclear. Germline CDR1 reads LGHNA; CDR2 reads YNFKEQ. This CDR3 is built from 14 residues. V was shortened by 0 bases and J by 5 bases, with 10 bases between the two germline ends. Written as DNA, the CDR3 is TGTGCCAGCAGCCAAGACGGTCGAGGTACTGAAGCTTTCTTT. Protein product: CASSQDGRGTEAFF.

The DNA for the CDR3 is TGTGCCAGCAGCCTATTGTCGTGGGGGGGCAGCGATACGCAGTATTTT. This translates into CASSLLSWGGSDTQYF. V is TRBV11-2 and J is TRBJ2-3, with D tentatively TRBD2 (7 bases). The CDR3 has 16 amino acids. In germline, CDR1 is SGHAT, CDR2 FQNNGV. Trimming took off 5 bases at V and 6 bases at J, with 21 bases between the two ends.

This sequence joins TRBV6-5 and TRBJ1-4, with D unclear. This CDR3 contains 15 residues. Germline assignment: CDR1 MNHEY and CDR2 SVGAGI. V lost 6 bases, J lost 0 bases, and 11 bases lay in between. CDR3 loop: CASSPDGATNEKLFF. In nucleotides, the CDR3 is TGTGCCAGCAGCCCGGACGGAGCAACTAATGAAAAACTGTTTTTT.

This rearrangement joins TRBV4-1 to TRBJ2-1; D gene ambiguous. V lost 3 bases to trimming and J lost 4 bases, with 10 bases between them. The CDR3 is 14 amino acids. Germline CDR1 MGHRA, CDR2 YSYEKL. CDR3 sequence reads: CASSQLGYYNEQFF. The DNA for the CDR3 is TGCGCCAGCAGCCAGCTAGGATATTACAATGAGCAGTTCTTC.

The V call is TRBV7-9, the J call TRBJ2-3, with D possibly being TRBD2 (6 bases). This CDR3 region has 16 residues. Germline assignment: CDR1 SEHNR and CDR2 FQNEAQ (reference sequence). V gave up 1 base and J gave up 2 bases, with 13 bases separating them. CDR3 residues: CASSLDPAGNTDTQYF. The CDR3 region has the DNA TGTGCCAGCAGCTTAGACCCCGCGGGAAACACAGATACGCAGTATTTT.

The gene calls are TRBV6-6 and TRBJ2-1, with 8 nucleotides matching TRBD1. Germline-derived CDR1 and CDR2 are MNHNY and SVGAGI (reference sequence). The V gene end was trimmed by 4 bases and the J gene end by 3 bases; junction bases not matched to a gene: 5. The CDR3 sequence is 15 residues long. This CDR3 is CASSSTGENYNEQFF. The CDR3 DNA follows: TGTGCCAGCAGTTCGACAGGGGAAAACTACAATGAGCAGTTCTTC.